This is a list of T cell receptor beta chains from one sample in a study of blood T cell repertoires in COVID-19. TCRdb's table, derived via immunoSEQ multiplex PCR, lists solely in-frame clones and lacks some. Among 65,000 or so clones, 70% to 90% were seen once, and the ten largest hold 3.2%. The sequencing sample was made of peripheral blood. All receptors derive from a man aged 50 or older with active COVID-19. Both conserved end residues are part of each CDR3. Fields, in order: D gene, clone size, J gene, V gene, CDR3 DNA, CDR3 protein. D genes are given only for firm matches. Clone size is shown for a subset of rows, as once, few, many or a class of expanded clone.

D: TRBD2; size: -; J: TRBJ2-1; V: TRBV30; DNA: TGTGCCTGGAGTAGCGGGAGGCTGAATGAGCAGTTCTTC; CDR3: CAWSSGRLNEQFF
D: TRBD2; size: -; J: TRBJ2-1; V: TRBV9; DNA: TGTGCCAGCAGCGTAGCAGGGCGGGGGGGCCAGAATGAGCAGTTCTTC; CDR3: CASSVAGRGGQNEQFF
D: -; size: -; J: TRBJ1-5; V: TRBV27; DNA: TGTGCCAGCAGTTTACTAAATCAGCCCCAGCATTTT; CDR3: CASSLLNQPQHF
D: TRBD2; size: -; J: TRBJ2-7; V: TRBV11-3; DNA: TGTGCCAGCAGCTTAGCCCAGACTAGCGGGAGGGTCTACGAGCAGTACTTC; CDR3: CASSLAQTSGRVYEQYF
D: TRBD2; size: -; J: TRBJ2-1; V: TRBV7-6; DNA: TGTGCCAGCAGGTCGAATAGCGGGGGGAATGAGCAGTTCTTC; CDR3: CASRSNSGGNEQFF
D: -; size: -; J: TRBJ2-5; V: TRBV12-3/TRBV12-4; DNA: TGTGCCAGCAGTTTTACGGGTGCAGAGACCCAGTACTTC; CDR3: CASSFTGAETQYF
D: -; size: once; J: TRBJ2-1; V: TRBV9; DNA: TGTGCCAGCGGGGCTCGGATGTTCGGTGAGCAGTTCTTC; CDR3: CASGARMFGEQFF
D: TRBD1; size: -; J: TRBJ2-1; V: TRBV19; DNA: TGTGCCAGTAGTACTCGACAGGGGGGGGTCAATGAGCAGTTCTTC; CDR3: CASSTRQGGVNEQFF
D: -; size: -; J: TRBJ2-2; V: TRBV7-3; DNA: TGTGCCAGCAGCCCCTATAGCGCACCTGACGCGAACACCGGGGAGCTGTTTTTT; CDR3: CASSPYSAPDANTGELFF
D: TRBD1; size: -; J: TRBJ1-3; V: TRBV3-1/TRBV3-2; DNA: TGTGCCAGCAGCCGGGTGACAGGGGCAGGAGGAAACACCATATATTTT; CDR3: CASSRVTGAGGNTIYF
D: TRBD1; size: -; J: TRBJ1-4; V: TRBV9; DNA: TGTGCCAGCAGCCCTAGAACAGGGGCAACTAATGAAAAACTGTTTTTT; CDR3: CASSPRTGATNEKLFF
D: TRBD1; size: -; J: TRBJ1-2; V: TRBV6-1; DNA: TGTGCCAGCAGTGACGCGACAGGGGGCGCTTATGGCTACACCTTC; CDR3: CASSDATGGAYGYTF
D: -; size: -; J: TRBJ2-2; V: TRBV7-2; DNA: TGTGCCAGCAGCCCCTTCCCCCGGGGAGACACCGGGGAGCTGTTTTTT; CDR3: CASSPFPRGDTGELFF
D: TRBD2; size: -; J: TRBJ2-2; V: TRBV29-1; DNA: TGCAGCGTTGAAGTTCCAGGGAAGCGGGACGGGGAGCTGTTTTTT; CDR3: CSVEVPGKRDGELFF
D: -; size: -; J: TRBJ1-4; V: TRBV20-1; DNA: TGCAGTGGTCAGGCCACGGAAAAACTGTTTTTT; CDR3: CSGQATEKLFF
D: -; size: -; J: TRBJ1-4; V: TRBV5-1; DNA: TGCGCCAGCAGCTTGAGTCCAGGAACTAATGAAAAACTGTTTTTT; CDR3: CASSLSPGTNEKLFF
D: -; size: -; J: TRBJ1-2; V: TRBV13; DNA: TGTGCCAGCAGCCCCTTGGAGTATGGCTACACCTTC; CDR3: CASSPLEYGYTF
D: -; size: -; J: TRBJ1-3; V: TRBV18; DNA: TGTGCCAGCTCACTAACCACGCCGCGGCTTGGAAACACCATATATTTT; CDR3: CASSLTTPRLGNTIYF
D: -; size: -; J: TRBJ2-7; V: TRBV7-9; DNA: TGTGCCAGCAGCTTAAGCGCGGGCAGGACCTACGAGCAGTACTTC; CDR3: CASSLSAGRTYEQYF
D: TRBD1; size: -; J: TRBJ2-7; V: TRBV6-5; DNA: TGTGCCAGCAGTCGGACAGGGGCCTACGAGCAGTACTTC; CDR3: CASSRTGAYEQYF
D: -; size: -; J: TRBJ2-7; V: TRBV11-3; DNA: TGTGCCAGCAGCTTCAGGGGTGAATACGAGCAGTACTTC; CDR3: CASSFRGEYEQYF
D: -; size: once; J: TRBJ1-4; V: TRBV28; DNA: TGTGCCAGCAGCGCCCTTGGACGGGGTAATGAAAAACTGTTTTTT; CDR3: CASSALGRGNEKLFF
D: -; size: -; J: TRBJ1-2; V: TRBV9; DNA: TGTGCCAGCAGCCCAGAGGGAGGGTTTGGCTATGGCTACACCTTC; CDR3: CASSPEGGFGYGYTF
D: TRBD1; size: few; J: TRBJ2-3; V: TRBV9; DNA: TGTGCCAGCAGCGCCCCCCTCGGCCTAACAGGGGCCACAGATACGCAGTATTTT; CDR3: CASSAPLGLTGATDTQYF
D: -; size: once; J: TRBJ1-1; V: TRBV6-5; DNA: TGTGCCAGCACCTTCGAGACAGTGAACACTGAAGCTTTCTTT; CDR3: CASTFETVNTEAFF
D: TRBD1; size: -; J: TRBJ2-5; V: TRBV29-1; DNA: TGCAGCGTTGGGGCAGGGGGTGGTGAGACCCAGTACTTC; CDR3: CSVGAGGGETQYF